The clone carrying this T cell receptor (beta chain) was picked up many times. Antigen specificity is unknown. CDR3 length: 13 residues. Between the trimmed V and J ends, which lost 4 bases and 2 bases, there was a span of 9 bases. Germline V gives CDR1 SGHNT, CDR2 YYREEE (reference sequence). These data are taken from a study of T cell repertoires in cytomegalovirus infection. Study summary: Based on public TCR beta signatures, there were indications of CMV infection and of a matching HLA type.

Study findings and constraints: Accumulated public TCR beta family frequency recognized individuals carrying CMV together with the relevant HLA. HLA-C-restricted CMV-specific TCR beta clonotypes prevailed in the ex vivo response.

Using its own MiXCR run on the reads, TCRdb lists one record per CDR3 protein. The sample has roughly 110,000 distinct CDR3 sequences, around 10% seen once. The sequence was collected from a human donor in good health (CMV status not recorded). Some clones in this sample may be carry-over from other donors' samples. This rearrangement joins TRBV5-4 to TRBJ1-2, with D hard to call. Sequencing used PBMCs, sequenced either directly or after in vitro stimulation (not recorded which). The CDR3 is CASSSFTNYGYTF. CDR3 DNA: TGTGCCAGCAGCAGCTTTACGAACTATGGCTACACCTTC.